A single sample is the source of the 27 T cell receptor beta chains below, sequenced in a study of blood T cell repertoires in COVID-19. The assay was immunoSEQ multiplex PCR, and TCRdb's table has in-frame clones only and misses some. The sample has 300,000 to 400,000 clones, under 95% seen once. Sequences were obtained from peripheral blood. The receptors here all came from a woman younger than 35 who had recovered from COVID-19.

This sequence joins TRBV11-3 and TRBJ2-1; D might be TRBD2 (5 bases). The CDR3 covers 16 residues. Per the germline V gene, CDR1 is SGHNT and CDR2 is YENEEA. V was clipped by 0 bases and J by 8 bases, with 17 bases between them. The CDR3 here is CASSLEGSGPRDEQFF. CDR3 nucleotides: TGTGCCAGCAGCTTAGAGGGGAGCGGACCCCGGGATGAGCAGTTCTTC.

The rearrangement joins TRBV6-5 to TRBJ1-1; TRBD1 matches 9 bases. The CDR3 covers 13 residues. Per germline, CDR1 MNHEY and CDR2 SVGAGI. The J segment lost 6 bases and the V segment lost 7 bases, leaving 6 bases of the junction unmatched. The CDR3 DNA follows: TGTGCCAGCAAATGGACAGGGGAAGCTGAAGCTTTCTTT. This translates into CASKWTGEAEAFF.

The genes are TRBV11-3 and TRBJ2-1, with TRBD2 matching 12 bases. V was pared by 5 bases and J by 4 bases, with 6 bases of the junction left unmatched. The germline CDR1 and CDR2 sequences are SGHNT and YENEEA. There are 16 residues in the CDR3. The CDR3 is CASSPRTSGTYNEQFF. Here the CDR3 DNA reads TGTGCCAGCAGCCCGAGGACTAGCGGGACGTACAATGAGCAGTTCTTC.

The V gene is TRBV11-2, the J gene TRBJ1-6; 9 bases agree with TRBD1. Trimming cost V 5 bases and J 8 bases; bases outside gene matches: 13. The V gene's germline CDR1 is SGHAT and CDR2 FQNNGV. This CDR3 has 17 residues. The CDR3 sequence: CASSPRLGDRADSPLHF. CDR3 bases: TGTGCCAGCAGCCCCCGGTTAGGGGACAGGGCAGATTCACCCCTCCACTTT.

Here the CDR3 reads CASSFSNGNYNEQFF. CDR3 nucleotide sequence: TGTGCCAGCAGCTTCTCGAATGGCAACTACAATGAGCAGTTCTTC. The V and J genes are TRBV7-9 and TRBJ2-1; D remains unclear. The CDR3 is 15 residues long. Germline V gene sequence: CDR1 SEHNR, CDR2 FQNEAQ (reference sequence). The V gene lost 3 bases and the J gene lost 3 bases, with 12 bases spanning the gap.

The rearrangement joins TRBV5-1 to TRBJ2-3; 13 positions agree with TRBD2. The CDR3 has 16 residues. V shed 4 bases and J 1 base; nucleotides not matched to a gene: 3. Germline loops: CDR1 SGHRS, CDR2 YFSETQ. The CDR3 sequence: CASSRTSGGGTDTQYF. The CDR3 region has the DNA TGCGCCAGCAGCCGAACTAGCGGGGGGGGCACAGATACGCAGTATTTT.

The chain couples TRBV6-1 to TRBJ2-7; D might be TRBD1 (6 bases). This CDR3 is built from 16 residues. V was cut by 4 bases and J by 4 bases, with 20 bases left in between. Germline V gene lookup returns CDR1 MNHNS and CDR2 SASEGT. The CDR3 DNA sequence: TGTGCCAGCAGTGGCTCCATGAAGAGGGGGAATTACGAGCAGTACGTC. Protein: CASSGSMKRGNYEQYV.

The chain carries TRBV5-5 and TRBJ1-1; 8 nucleotides align to TRBD1. CDR3 length equals 14 residues. Looked up from germline, CDR1 is SGHKS and CDR2 is YYEKEE (reference sequence). Trimming cost V 4 bases and J 4 bases; bases outside gene matches: 6. The CDR3 sequence is CASSQGQGVTEAFF. The CDR3 nucleotides are TGTGCCAGCAGCCAAGGACAGGGTGTCACTGAAGCTTTCTTT. Variable domain in full (rest from reference TRBV5-5 and TRBJ1-1): DAGVTQSPTHLIKTRGQQVTLRCSPISGHKSVSWYQQVLGQGPQFIFQYYEKEERGRGNFPDRFSARQFPNYSSELNVNALLLGDSALYLCASSQGQGVTEAFFGQGTRLTVV.

The chain employs TRBV5-8 and TRBJ1-4; D perhaps matches TRBD1 (5 bases). Germline V gene lookup returns CDR1 SGHTS and CDR2 YDEGEE. The CDR3 loop spans 15 amino acids. V lost 0 bases and J lost 3, with 9 bases in between. The chain's CDR3 is CASSLGGSPNEKLFF. CDR3 DNA: TGTGCCAGCAGCTTGGGGGGCAGCCCTAATGAAAAACTGTTTTTT.

This chain joins TRBV6-5 and TRBJ2-7; D may be TRBD2 (6 bases). Germline V lookup: CDR1 MNHEY, CDR2 SVGAGI. The CDR3 runs 14 residues. Between the trimmed V and J ends, which lost 4 bases and 3 bases, there was a span of 13 bases. CDR3: CASSSRWGDYEQYV. In DNA form, the CDR3 reads TGTGCCAGCAGTTCCCGATGGGGGGACTACGAGCAGTACGTC.

The chain uses TRBV30 and TRBJ1-4; D gene uncertain. The CDR3 consists of 14 residues. V lost 3 bases and J 4 bases, leaving 12 bases between the germline ends. Germline V gene sequence: CDR1 GTSNPN, CDR2 SVGIG (reference sequence). The CDR3 sequence: CAWSARRSNEKLFF. The CDR3 DNA is TGTGCCTGGAGCGCCAGACGGAGTAATGAAAAACTGTTTTTT. The whole variable domain, remainder taken from reference TRBV30 and TRBJ1-4, is SQTIHQWPATLVQPVGSPLSLECTVEGTSNPNLYWYRQAAGRGLQLLFYSVGIGQISSEVPQNLSASRPQDRQFILSSKKLLLSDSGFYLCAWSARRSNEKLFFGSGTQLSVL.

This clone occurred many times. The gene calls are TRBV27 and TRBJ2-2, with 12 bases identical to TRBD2. V trimming: 2 bases; J trimming: 5 bases; junction bases outside the gene matches: 9. Germline loops: CDR1 MNHEY, CDR2 SMNVEV (reference sequence). The CDR3 consists of 18 residues. Written as DNA, the CDR3 is TGTGCCAGCAGTTTAGCTAGCGGGAGGGCCATACCGACCGGGGAGCTGTTTTTT. Translation: CASSLASGRAIPTGELFF.

This chain connects TRBV29-1 to TRBJ1-1; 7 positions match TRBD1. V lost 2 bases, J lost 5 bases, and 5 bases stayed unmatched. Germline V gene lookup returns CDR1 SQVTM and CDR2 ANQGSEA. This CDR3 contains 13 residues. CDR3 coding DNA: TGCAGCGTTGAACTCAGGGGGGTTACTGAAGCTTTCTTT. Translation: CSVELRGVTEAFF.

The chain uses TRBV7-2 and TRBJ1-1, with unresolved D. Looked up from germline, CDR1 is SGHTA and CDR2 is FQGNSA. This CDR3 is built from 16 residues. V gave up 2 bases and J gave up 0 bases, with 13 bases separating them. As DNA, the CDR3 is TGTGCCAGCAGCTTACGATATCGTAGCCTGAACACTGAAGCTTTCTTT. It encodes CASSLRYRSLNTEAFF.

The gene calls are TRBV12-3 or TRBV12-4 and TRBJ2-7, with D tentatively TRBD2 (6 bases). This CDR3 region has 13 residues. Trimming shortened V by 7 bases and J by 4 bases, and 14 bases separated the two germline ends. CDR3 bases: TGTGCCAGCACCCAACGGGACTTATACGAGCAGTACGTC. It translates to CASTQRDLYEQYV.

The rearrangement links TRBV10-3 to TRBJ2-5; 10 nucleotides align to TRBD2. Germline lookup yields CDR1 ENHRY and CDR2 SYGVKD. The CDR3 totals 17 residues. J was trimmed by 4 bases and V by 5 bases; bases with no gene match: 13. The CDR3 spells CAISPTAGGPGRETQYF. The CDR3 DNA is TGTGCCATCAGTCCCACAGCGGGAGGGCCCGGACGAGAGACCCAGTACTTC.

This clone occurred once. This rearrangement joins TRBV18 to TRBJ2-3, with D unresolved. CDR1 and CDR2 (germline): KGHSH, LQKENI. The CDR3 runs to 14 residues. V was trimmed by 5 bases and J by 0 bases, leaving 9 bases between them. CDR3 amino acids: CASSSSSSTDTQYF. The CDR3 DNA is TGTGCCAGCTCATCCTCTTCTAGCACAGATACGCAGTATTTT.

V usage is TRBV7-8 and J usage is TRBJ2-2; 7 bases fit TRBD1. Germline V CDR1 and CDR2: SGHVS, FQNEAQ. V gave up 3 bases and J gave up 5 bases; unmatched junction bases: 6. CDR3 size: 15 residues. The DNA of the CDR3 is TGTGCCAGCAGCTTTATCTCAGGGGGTACCGGGGAGCTGTTTTTT. Translated: CASSFISGGTGELFF. The whole variable domain, remainder taken from reference TRBV7-8 and TRBJ2-2, is GAGVSQSPRYKVAKRGQDVALRCDPISGHVSLFWYQQALGQGPEFLTYFQNEAQLDKSGLPSDRFFAERPEGSVSTLKIQRTQQEDSAVYLCASSFISGGTGELFFGEGSRLTVL.

This clone was recorded only once. The chain couples TRBV19 to TRBJ1-4; the D is unclear. The CDR3 runs to 17 residues. V was cut by 3 bases and J by 3 bases, with 17 bases left in between. Germline V lookup: CDR1 LNHDA, CDR2 SQIVND (reference sequence). In nucleotides, the CDR3 is TGTGCCAGTAGTATTCTCGACGGGGTGAAGGCTAATGAAAAACTGTTTTTT. Translation gives CASSILDGVKANEKLFF.

The chain employs TRBV2 and TRBJ2-1; D ambiguous. Trimming cost V 8 bases and J 12 bases, with 11 bases left between them. The V gene's germline CDR1 is SNHLY and CDR2 FYNNEI. The CDR3 covers 10 residues. The CDR3 protein is CASSAERQFF. For the CDR3, the DNA is TGTGCCAGCTCTGCTGAGCGGCAGTTCTTC.

This chain connects TRBV5-8 to TRBJ1-1, with 10 bases fitting TRBD1. The trim removed 4 bases at V and 1 base at J, leaving 4 bases unmatched. Germline V gene data show CDR1 as SGHTS and CDR2 as YDEGEE. The CDR3 runs to 15 residues. CDR3: CASSRRTGGNTEAFF. In DNA form, the CDR3 reads TGTGCCAGCAGCCGCCGGACAGGGGGGAACACTGAAGCTTTCTTT. The entire variable domain, with the rest obtained from reference TRBV5-8 and TRBJ1-1, is as follows: EAGVTQSPTHLIKTRGQQATLRCSPISGHTSVYWYQQALGLGLQFLLWYDEGEERNRGNFPPRFSGRQFPNYSSELNVNALELEDSALYLCASSRRTGGNTEAFFGQGTRLTVV.

This chain joins TRBV6-5 and TRBJ1-5; 7 nucleotides line up with TRBD1. Looked up from germline, CDR1 is MNHEY and CDR2 is SVGAGI. The length of the CDR3 is 15 residues. V shed 8 bases and J 4 bases; nucleotides not matched to a gene: 11. As DNA, the CDR3 is TGTGCCAGCGTCAGAACAGGGGTACTTAATCAGCCCCAGCATTTT. It specifies CASVRTGVLNQPQHF.

V and J are TRBV28 and TRBJ1-6, with D possibly TRBD1 on 5 matching bases. The CDR3 runs to 14 residues. The germline V and J ends were trimmed by 6 bases and 10 bases, with 16 bases remaining between them. CDR1 is MDHEN and CDR2 is SYDVKM in the germline V gene. In DNA form, the CDR3 reads TGTGCCAGCAGACCCATAGGGGCTTCCTCACCCCTCCACTTT. It codes for CASRPIGASSPLHF.

Regarding this clone: Mismatch with germline at one junction end may stem from a read error. The gene calls are TRBV30 and TRBJ2-1, with D possibly TRBD2 on 6 matching bases. CDR3 length equals 9 residues. From germline, CDR1 is GTSNPN and CDR2 SVGIG (reference sequence). The DNA for the CDR3 is TGTGCCTGCCTGGGGGGAGGTCTCTTC. Encoded protein: CACLGGGLF.

The chain carries TRBV3-1 (or the pseudogene TRBV3-2) and TRBJ1-4, with 7 bases lining up with TRBD1. The germline V gene encodes CDR1 LGHDT and CDR2 YNNKEL (reference sequence). There are 18 residues in the CDR3. With 5 bases clipped from V and 4 bases from J, the junction kept 16 bases outside the gene matches. CDR3 sequence (DNA): TGTGCCAGCAGCTTTCGGGACAGCTCTTGGGCCCATAATGAAAAACTGTTTTTT. Protein sequence: CASSFRDSSWAHNEKLFF.

V and J are TRBV23-1 and TRBJ2-3; a possible D gene is TRBD1 (6 bases). TRBV23-1 is flagged as an ORF with uncertain function. V was cut by 8 bases and J by 0 bases, with 18 bases left in between. The CDR3 loop spans 16 amino acids. DNA for the CDR3: TGCGCCAGCTACCGCCTGACAGGATTCAGCACAGATACGCAGTATTTT. Its translation is CASYRLTGFSTDTQYF.

The V gene is TRBV11-2, the J gene TRBJ2-5; 13 bases fit TRBD2. The junction had 6 bases not matched to a gene; V was cut back by 6 bases and J by 5 bases. The CDR3 consists of 15 residues. CDR1 and CDR2 (germline): SGHAT, FQNNGV. This CDR3 reads CASSSGLAGVETQYF. DNA for the CDR3: TGTGCCAGCAGTTCCGGACTAGCGGGAGTGGAGACCCAGTACTTC.